The 24 T cell receptor beta chains reported below all come from one sample, sequenced in a study of blood T cell repertoires in COVID-19. Measured with immunoSEQ multiplex PCR; TCRdb has only the in-frame clones, and not every one. The sample carries 140,000 to 150,000 clones, 60% to 85% recorded once. Specimen: peripheral blood. The receptors come from a man in his forties or fifties with acute or convalescent COVID-19.

This clone was picked up one time. The chain combines TRBV3-1 (or the pseudogene TRBV3-2) with TRBJ2-2; 8 bases map to TRBD2. This CDR3 has 16 residues. Germline V lookup: CDR1 LGHDT, CDR2 YNNKEL (reference sequence). With 1 base clipped from V and 5 bases from J, the junction kept 6 bases outside the gene matches. In DNA, the CDR3 is TGTGCCAGCAGCCAAGCCCGTAGCGGGGTGACCGGGGAGCTGTTTTTT. It yields the protein CASSQARSGVTGELFF.

Here the CDR3 DNA reads TGTGCCAGCAGGGGTGCCGGGACAGGGGCCTACGAGCAGTACGTC. Protein: CASRGAGTGAYEQYV. The chain couples TRBV28 to TRBJ2-7; 10 bases line up with TRBD1. From germline, CDR1 is MDHEN and CDR2 SYDVKM. Trimming cost V 6 bases and J 2 bases; bases outside gene matches: 7. The CDR3 extends over 15 amino acids.

V gene TRBV6-5 combines with J gene TRBJ1-2; TRBD1 might be the D (6 bases). Trimming removed 8 bases at V and 3 bases at J, with 10 bases between. CDR3 length: 12 amino acids. Germline V lookup: CDR1 MNHEY, CDR2 SVGAGI. CDR3 sequence reads: CASRYRDYGYTF. CDR3 in DNA: TGTGCCAGCCGGTACAGGGACTATGGCTACACCTTC.

This chain joins TRBV5-8 and TRBJ1-2; unclear D gene. CDR1 is SGHTS and CDR2 is YDEGEE in the germline V gene. The CDR3 length is 13 residues. Trimming left V 0 bases short and J 1 base short, with 4 bases between. The CDR3 reads CASSLGHNYGYTF. The CDR3 DNA sequence: TGTGCCAGCAGCTTGGGGCATAACTATGGCTACACCTTC.

The chain links TRBV18 to TRBJ2-7, with D unresolved. CDR1 KGHSH and CDR2 LQKENI come from the germline V gene. V dropped 6 bases and J dropped 3 bases, with 9 bases sitting between them. The CDR3 covers 12 residues. The CDR3 protein is CASSLTNYEQYF. The DNA of the CDR3 is TGTGCCAGCTCCCTCACAAACTACGAGCAGTACTTC.

This clone was picked up one time. The chain combines TRBV2 with TRBJ1-4, with 7 bases matching TRBD1. V was pared by 6 bases and J by 0 bases, with 4 bases of the junction left unmatched. This CDR3 is built from 15 residues. Germline values: CDR1 SNHLY, CDR2 FYNNEI. The CDR3 reads CASSRDSATNEKLFF. In DNA form, the CDR3 reads TGTGCCAGCAGCCGGGACAGCGCAACTAATGAAAAACTGTTTTTT.

The rearrangement uses TRBV30 and TRBJ2-3, with D perhaps matching TRBD2 (7 bases). Trimming cost V 6 bases and J 6 bases, with 10 bases left between them. The CDR3 is 11 amino acids. The germline gives CDR1 GTSNPN, CDR2 SVGIG (reference sequence). This CDR3 reads CACGGRDTQYF. DNA of the CDR3: TGTGCCTGCGGGGGGCGGGATACGCAGTATTTT.

V and J are TRBV4-1 and TRBJ1-1; tentatively, D is TRBD1 (6 bases). The CDR3 extends over 14 amino acids. CDR1 is MGHRA and CDR2 is YSYEKL in the germline V gene. The ends were cut back, 4 bases at V and 1 base at J, with 10 bases in the middle. The CDR3 DNA reads as TGCGCCAGCAGCCGAGGGGGTGGGAACACTGAAGCTTTCTTT. Translation gives CASSRGGGNTEAFF.

This clone has more than one count but fewer than ten. The CDR3 loop reads CASSWRRVYTEAFF. The CDR3 nucleotides are TGTGCCAGCAGTTGGCGCAGGGTGTACACTGAAGCTTTCTTT. This chain connects TRBV28 to TRBJ1-1, with D perhaps TRBD1 (5 bases). The CDR3 runs to 14 residues. Trimming stripped 4 bases from V and 3 bases from J, with 12 bases between. In germline, CDR1 is MDHEN, CDR2 SYDVKM.

This clone was seen a few times. The chain is built from TRBV6-5 and TRBJ1-1; 7 nucleotides match TRBD1. Germline V gene data show CDR1 as MNHEY and CDR2 as SVGAGI. This CDR3 region has 13 residues. V shed 5 bases and J 4 bases; nucleotides not matched to a gene: 4. In DNA, the CDR3 is TGTGCCAGCAGTCCGACAGGGACCACTGAAGCTTTCTTT. It codes for CASSPTGTTEAFF.

The chain carries TRBV29-1 and TRBJ2-3; D is perhaps TRBD2 (5 bases). CDR3 length: 14 amino acids. V dropped 3 bases and J dropped 0 bases, with 10 bases sitting between them. CDR1 is SQVTM and CDR2 is ANQGSEA in the germline V gene. CDR3 sequence (DNA): TGCAGCGTTGATATAGCGACTAGCACAGATACGCAGTATTTT. It specifies CSVDIATSTDTQYF.

This clone turned up a few times. The CDR3 region is CASSYTGVRGYTF. The CDR3 region has the DNA TGTGCCAGCAGTTACACAGGGGTGCGAGGCTACACCTTC. This chain joins TRBV6-5 and TRBJ1-2; 7 bases map to TRBD1. The CDR3 runs 13 residues. CDR1 and CDR2 (germline): MNHEY, SVGAGI. V trimming: 2 bases; J trimming: 8 bases; junction bases outside the gene matches: 5.

The J gene is TRBJ1-5, the V gene TRBV9; maybe TRBD1 (5 bases). Germline CDR1 reads SGDLS; CDR2 reads YYNGEE. V was cut by 4 bases and J by 5 bases, with 16 bases left in between. The CDR3 length is 15 residues. Written as DNA, the CDR3 is TGTGCCAGCAGCTCGGACATATCTCTGGATCAGCCCCAGCATTTT. This gives the protein CASSSDISLDQPQHF.

The gene calls are TRBV5-8 and TRBJ1-1; the D is unclear. Trimming took 4 bases from V and 2 from J, leaving 15 bases between them. The CDR3 runs 15 residues. Germline V gene data show CDR1 as SGHTS and CDR2 as YDEGEE. The CDR3: CASSKRTSINTEAFF. CDR3 coding DNA: TGTGCCAGCAGCAAAAGAACGAGTATTAACACTGAAGCTTTCTTT.

There are a few counts of this clone. The genes are TRBV4-1 and TRBJ2-3; 8 nucleotides align to TRBD2. V trimming: 0 bases; J trimming: 4 bases; junction bases outside the gene matches: 12. This CDR3 region has 18 residues. The germline CDR1 and CDR2 sequences are MGHRA and YSYEKL. The CDR3 spells CASSQDETSVNGADTQYF. The DNA of the CDR3 is TGCGCCAGCAGCCAAGATGAGACTAGCGTTAACGGGGCAGATACGCAGTATTTT.

V usage is TRBV6-4 and J usage is TRBJ1-5; D not resolved. V was clipped by 7 bases and J by 5 bases, with 9 bases between them. Germline CDR1 is MRHNA and CDR2 is SNTAGT. There are 12 residues in the CDR3. DNA of the CDR3: TGTGCCAGCAATCAAGCCCATCAGCCCCAGCATTTT. It yields the protein CASNQAHQPQHF.

This chain joins TRBV3-1 (or the pseudogene TRBV3-2) and TRBJ2-3; no clear D gene. V lost 4 bases, J lost 3 bases, and 11 bases lay in between. This CDR3 spans 14 amino acids. CDR1 LGHDT and CDR2 YNNKEL come from the germline V gene (reference sequence). CDR3 sequence (DNA): TGTGCCAGCAGCCCATTACAGTGGACAGATACGCAGTATTTT. It specifies CASSPLQWTDTQYF.

V usage is TRBV23-1 and J usage is TRBJ2-7; no clear D. TRBV23-1 is identified as an open reading frame with a role that is uncertain. The CDR3 runs 14 residues. V lost 10 bases to trimming and J lost 3 bases, with 19 bases between them. CDR3 residues: CANTLSPGYYEQYV. CDR3 in DNA: TGCGCCAACACCCTATCACCAGGATACTACGAGCAGTACGTC.

The chain couples TRBV3-1 (or the pseudogene TRBV3-2) to TRBJ2-7; the D is unclear. In germline, CDR1 is LGHDT, CDR2 YNNKEL (reference sequence). This CDR3 is built from 11 residues. Trimming pared 2 bases from V and 12 bases from J, leaving 11 bases between. The CDR3 sequence is CASSQSPVLYF. As DNA, the CDR3 is TGTGCCAGCAGCCAATCCCCCGTTCTGTACTTC.

V and J are TRBV4-1 and TRBJ1-4, with 7 bases lining up with TRBD1. The CDR3 is 16 residues long. J lost 5 bases, V lost 3 bases, and 9 bases had no gene match. CDR1 is MGHRA and CDR2 is YSYEKL in the germline V gene. CDR3 loop: CASSQKQGRTNEKLFF. The CDR3 DNA reads as TGCGCCAGCAGCCAGAAACAGGGGAGGACGAATGAAAAACTGTTTTTT.

V usage is TRBV29-1 and J usage is TRBJ2-3, with 12 bases that match TRBD1. With 8 bases clipped from V and 6 bases from J, the junction kept 3 bases outside the gene matches. Germline loops: CDR1 SQVTM, CDR2 ANQGSEA. The CDR3 length is 12 residues. The DNA of the CDR3 is TGCAGCTTGGGACAGGGGGCTGATACGCAGTATTTT. Translation: CSLGQGADTQYF.

The chain employs TRBV2 and TRBJ1-2; 11 nucleotides line up with TRBD1. Germline V gene lookup returns CDR1 SNHLY and CDR2 FYNNEI. This CDR3 contains 11 residues. Trimming cost V 7 bases and J 11 bases; bases outside gene matches: 3. This CDR3 is CASMGQGVYTF. The DNA for the CDR3 is TGTGCCAGCATGGGACAGGGGGTTTACACCTTC. Complete variable domain (other parts from reference TRBV2 and TRBJ1-2): EPEVTQTPSHQVTQMGQEVILRCVPISNHLYFYWYRQILGQKVEFLVSFYNNEISEKSEIFDDQFSVERPDGSNFTLKIRSTKLEDSAMYFCASMGQGVYTFGSGTRLTVV.

The chain couples TRBV6-5 to TRBJ1-1, with 8 bases aligning to TRBD1. The CDR3 length is 14 residues. V lost 5 bases to trimming and J lost 4 bases; unmatched junction nucleotides: 6. Germline assignment: CDR1 MNHEY and CDR2 SVGAGI. The CDR3: CASSRTGFGTEAFF. The CDR3, as DNA: TGTGCCAGCAGTCGGACAGGGTTTGGCACTGAAGCTTTCTTT.

The chain combines TRBV5-6 with TRBJ2-3; 9 nucleotides align to TRBD2. Germline assignment: CDR1 SGHDT and CDR2 YYEEEE. J lost 11 bases, V lost 2 bases, and 6 bases had no gene match. The CDR3 contains 13 residues. The CDR3 nucleotides read TGTGCCAGCAGCTTTTATGGGACTAGCATGCAGTATTTT. This translates into CASSFYGTSMQYF.